This TCR beta chain was recovered during a study of blood T cell repertoires in COVID-19. As for the study in general: The samples span acute and convalescent COVID-19 from the United States, Italy and Spain.

This CDR3 has 12 residues. Trimming removed 4 bases at V and 7 bases at J, with 8 bases between. The germline V gene has CDR1 MNHEY and CDR2 SVGAGI. Measured with immunoSEQ multiplex PCR; TCRdb has only the in-frame clones, and not every one. This sample carries roughly 250,000 clones, about 70% of them seen once, and the ten largest clones take approximately 3.2%. The V and J genes are TRBV6-5 and TRBJ1-5, with D maybe TRBD1 (5 bases). The sequence was obtained from a woman at least 80 years old with acute or convalescent COVID-19. Material for sequencing was peripheral blood. DNA of the CDR3: TGTGCCAGCAGTTCTTCAGGGCAGCCCCAGCATTTT. Translated: CASSSSGQPQHF.